This TCR beta chain was obtained from a study of blood T cell repertoires in COVID-19. Study in general: Sites across the United States, Italy and Spain contributed samples from acute and convalescent COVID-19.

Enrollees, roughly 18 to 95 years old, lived in approximately 24 US areas. Cohort allocation depended upon clinical history that participants reported. The CDR3 is 14 amino acids. Looked up from germline, CDR1 is SGHRS and CDR2 is YFSETQ. Trimming pared 0 bases from V and 7 bases from J, leaving 13 bases between. Authors' data handling: For nucleated cells, counts were estimated from reference gene primer amplification. Produced via immunoSEQ multiplex PCR; TCRdb's table is partial and in-frame only. V and J calls and clone size are copied from that table; D and trimming were computed from the DNA. The table includes approximately 350,000 clones, over 80% detected once.

The V and J genes are TRBV5-1 and TRBJ1-1, with D perhaps matching TRBD1 (6 bases). Sequences were obtained from PBMCs or T cells enriched from blood (not recorded which). The receptor was derived from a woman aged 45 to 65 who had recovered from COVID-19. CDR3 sequence reads: CASSLGRGEDEAFF. The CDR3 nucleotides are TGCGCCAGCAGCTTGGGCAGGGGCGAGGATGAAGCTTTCTTT.